This TCR beta chain is drawn from a study of cytomegalovirus exposure and HLA in healthy donors (dated by TCRdb to the late 2010s). At the level of the whole study: In an earlier analysis of some 550 of the donors, 276 Gb of sequence data and some 120 million unique TCR beta sequences from about 190 million T cells were reported. The genetic ancestry cluster associated with self-reported Caucasian donors included roughly four fifths of the 300 to 450 genotyped donors. All discovery cohort repertoires had been generated on a single sequencing platform. To predict cytomegalovirus infection status, the study brought together high-throughput TCR immunosequencing, statistical association of individual TCRs with disease status, and machine learning. Along with the approximately 650-subject first cohort, a separate validation cohort of around 110 different subjects was used. The T cell repertoires of some 700 subjects were profiled by immunosequencing and related to cytomegalovirus serostatus. Across roughly 420 genotyped donors of the cohort, an average of about 240,000 unique TCR beta nucleotide sequences per donor were sequenced, and around 20% of those sequences were non-productive. Typing coverage varied by locus: roughly 620-640 donors for A, B, C, DRB1 and DQB1; 522 for DQA1; 600 to 610 for DPA1; roughly 450 for DPB1. A later genetic analysis used genome-wide SNP genotypes for about three fifths of the 666 donors, treating that subset as a discovery cohort. Donor age, sex, ethnicity and CMV serostatus were compiled alongside the repertoire data. Approximately 330 gigabases of sequencing data and 70 million to 95 million unique TCR sequences made up an early release that covered several hundred HLA-typed donors. An earlier analysis of roughly 600 of the donors used high-throughput TCR beta sequencing to judge whether each TCR beta V gene segment behaved as functional or pseudogenic. The later analysis used no new phenotypic data to find candidate immune exposures, relying instead on TCR beta sequences and their occurrence across donors. HLA typing included class I and class II loci at four-digit resolution. Five DR-DQ haplotypes were handled as single units for association and clustering, since linkage in the cohort was strong. The study was designed to test whether signatures of past pathogen exposure could be identified by cataloging public T cell receptors. To study patterns of TCR occurrence, a later analysis re-analyzed previously published TCR beta repertoires from around 700 donors and added high-resolution HLA genotyping. Overall study results and their limits: In vitro tests confirmed that a few of the cytomegalovirus-associated TCR beta chains recognize cytomegalovirus antigens. In a later analysis, TCR association rates were found to vary across HLA loci, with the most associated TCRs seen for DRB1 alleles and the fewest for HLA-C alleles. Most CMV-associated TCR beta chains appeared to be HLA-restricted in a later analysis, and the HLA associations seemed to be driven largely by CMV exposure. For the cohort, immune exposure information was limited to CMV serostatus. An association between a missense DCLRE1C variant and V-gene and J-gene trimming of TCR beta chains was found in a later genetic analysis and replicated in an independent cohort. In an earlier analysis of approximately 590 of the donors, most TCR beta V segments appeared in productive rearrangements about 87% or about 30% of the time, broadly matching IMGT annotations. HLA typing was unavailable for some donors at each locus, so association tests used only the typed subset. The classifier was reported to diagnose cytomegalovirus status with high specificity and sensitivity in both the original and validation cohorts. Because the 87-base-pair reads could not distinguish some IMGT-functional V segments, including TRBV6-2 and TRBV6-3, those segments were excluded. The cohort was sequenced for TCR beta chains only, and without alpha or paired-chain data the features that could be detected were limited. Specific HLA alleles were associated with over 15,000 TCR beta sequences at a false discovery rate of 0.05 in a later analysis. Correlated functional status among segregating V segments might be attributable to linkage disequilibrium, but an unknown experimental factor could not be ruled out. About 17 rarely observed V segments, including chromosome 9 orphons, were excluded from the earlier analysis of several hundred of the donors because counts were too low. A later analysis reported that several top co-occurrence clusters appeared linked to parvovirus B19, influenza, CMV and Epstein-Barr virus. The study listed approximately 150 TCR beta chains as associated with cytomegalovirus. A further reported finding was that TCR beta sequences accurately predicted the HLA-A and HLA-B alleles for most subjects in the first cohort. Assigning TCR associations to individual alleles was difficult when HLA alleles, especially DR and DQ, strongly co-occurred. It was suggested by the authors that the approach could potentially be generalized to other disease states and immunological phenotypes. Most TCR sequences were observed very rarely across donors, whereas some public TCRs were present in many individuals. A later genetic analysis reported fewer N-insertions in productive TCRs among donors in an Asian-associated ancestry cluster than the roughly 700-donor mean. The sequencing pipeline was judged likely to have produced a cluster of highly shared sequence variants as a technical artifact. A later analysis found that HLA-associated TCR beta chains were more clonally expanded and had lower generation probabilities than equally common non-associated chains. Roughly uniform sequencing depth across donors was assumed in presence/absence analyses, although this assumption may not hold.

The cohort comprised fewer than 750 healthy bone marrow donors. Cohort members were all nominally healthy when sampled, although unrecorded immune exposures were likely present. The donor tested CMV seronegative, placing the donor among the 300 to 450 seronegative members of the cohort. A peripheral blood sample was collected from each donor, and TCR beta sequencing was performed on peripheral blood mononuclear cells. The Qiagen DNeasy Blood Extraction Kit was used to extract genomic DNA from the blood cell samples. The receptor library was made with the immunoSEQ multiplex PCR assay. For the multiplex PCR, a mixture combining 60 forward primers for TCR Vbeta segments and 13 reverse primers for TCR Jbeta segments was used. Amplification of the CDR3 region of rearranged TCR beta genes was performed with a multiplex PCR assay on genomic DNA. The Illumina HiSeq System was used to sequence the amplified TCR beta libraries as 87-base-pair reads. The published analysis was carried out like this. A later analysis counted about 80 million unique TCR beta chains across the 640 or so repertoires, and 10 million to 11 million of these chains were shared by at least two donors. Raw reads were error-corrected and collapsed into unique sequences with a nearest-neighbor algorithm that merged closely related sequences to remove PCR and sequencing errors. To assign V, D and J gene segments, CDR3 sequences were aligned to IMGT reference sequences. For a sequence to be retained, at least a six-nucleotide match to both a V gene segment and a J gene segment was required. Rearrangements were classified as productive when the CDR3 lacked stop codons and remained in frame with V and J, and all other rearrangements were classified as non-productive. CDR3 was defined by IMGT convention, running from the second conserved V-encoded cysteine to the conserved J-encoded phenylalanine. In an earlier analysis of roughly 610 of the donors, sequences lacking an unambiguous match to a single V gene segment were excluded. In an earlier analysis of approximately 550 of the donors, V segments were called functional above 56.7% productive rearrangements and were called segregating when the between-donor standard deviation exceeded 5%. A statistical classification framework was built for diagnosing cytomegalovirus status from the catalog of TCR beta chain sequences. A later analysis assigned V and J genes by comparing TCR nucleotide sequences with IMGT/GENE-DB human TR gene sequences. Using the TCRdist pipeline, a later analysis assigned CDR3 sequences along with most-parsimonious VDJ recombination scenarios. A later analysis defined each TCR beta chain by its CDR3 amino acid sequence plus V-gene family, and excluded reads lacking a unique V-gene family. To address suspected cross-contamination and a sequencing artifact, a later analysis removed 450 to 700 highly shared, low-generation-probability nucleotide sequences. A later analysis calculated a clonal expansion index for each public chain from normalized within-repertoire ranks of inferred template counts. In a later analysis, generation probabilities were computed with a VDJ recombination model fitted to out-of-frame rearrangements, and the resulting probabilities were checked against IGoR. In a later analysis, hypergeometric tests were used to score TCR-TCR, TCR-HLA and TCR-CMV co-occurrence, with a repertoire-size bias correction applied to TCR pairs. To estimate false discovery rates, a later analysis permuted the HLA or CMV assignments 20 times. In a later analysis, co-occurring TCRs were grouped using DBSCAN, and TCRdist sequence similarity was added for clustering within HLA-allele-positive subsets. For co-occurrence clustering, repertoires with fewer than 30,000 or more than 120,000 public chains were excluded, along with several repertoires with anomalous nucleotide sharing. TCRdb carries this immuneACCESS record with in-frame sequences only. Its versions omit some clonotypes, under half of them owing to an unresolved V gene in the studies checked, with the rest unexplained. For V, J and clone size, that table is used; D and trimming come from the DNA. This sample is represented by approximately 190,000 clones; around 90% of them were singletons. Around 1% of the sample goes to the ten largest clones.

Trimming at the junction amounts to 1 base on V and 4 bases on J, and the germline ends lie 16 bases apart. Looking up the germline V gene yields CDR1 SGHDN and CDR2 FVKESK. Spanning cysteine to phenylalanine, the CDR3 consists of 16 amino acids. Only the CDR3 DNA is retained, 48 bases long and in frame from the first base. Remarks on this clone: Its antigen is still unknown. Base qualities are not provided; no much larger clone lies one nucleotide away.

The receptor was isolated from a boy younger than 10 in good health and CMV-seronegative. This chain is built from TRBV14 and TRBJ2-5; the D gene cannot be resolved reliably. Sequenced material: PBMCs. The CDR3 corresponds to CASSQVRGSSAETQYF. The nucleotide sequence is given as TGTGCCAGCAGCCAAGTTAGAGGAAGCTCGGCAGAGACCCAGTACTTC.